This record covers a single TCR beta chain. These data come from a study of blood T cell repertoires in COVID-19. Study as a whole: COVID-19 samples collected from the United States, Italy and Spain covered acute and convalescent phases. T cells, B-cell-depleted T cells, or PBMCs provided the cDNA or gDNA that served as material.

Original processing methods: Estimated nucleated cell counts came from reference gene primer amplification. Clones were read by immunoSEQ multiplex PCR, and TCRdb kept only the in-frame ones, dropping some. V, J and clone size reflect that table, while D and trimming were determined from the DNA. The sample shows about 56,000 clones, 88% of them seen only once. Sequencing was carried out using peripheral blood. This TCR was recovered from a man aged 50 to 60 with active COVID-19.

CDR3 protein: CAHGGGGTGELFF. The CDR3 DNA reads TGTGCCCATGGGGGCGGGGGCACCGGGGAGCTGTTTTTT. This chain connects TRBV30 to TRBJ2-2, with a weak D call TRBD2 (7 bases). The CDR3 runs 13 residues. Germline V gene data show CDR1 as GTSNPN and CDR2 as SVGIG (reference sequence). Trimming took off 8 bases at V and 4 bases at J, with 14 bases between the two ends. Looking up the rest from reference TRBV30 and TRBJ2-2 gives the full variable domain: SQTIHQWPATLVQPVGSPLSLECTVEGTSNPNLYWYRQAAGRGLQLLFYSVGIGQISSEVPQNLSASRPQDRQFILSSKKLLLSDSGFYLCAHGGGGTGELFFGEGSRLTVL.